The 14 T cell receptor beta chains in this list originate from one sample, sequenced in a study of cytomegalovirus exposure and HLA in healthy donors. Here immunoSEQ multiplex PCR was the method, and the copy in TCRdb shows in-frame clones only, minus some. The table has 200,000 or so clones, more than 80% seen once; the top ten hold under 7.5%. Sequencing was performed on PBMCs. The receptors originated from a man in his late teens or twenties in good health and CMV-seropositive.

This rearrangement joins TRBV11-2 to TRBJ2-3, with TRBD2 identical over 7 bases. J gave up 6 bases and V 0 bases, and 9 bases lay outside the gene matches. CDR1 and CDR2 (germline): SGHAT, FQNNGV. CDR3 size: 16 residues. CDR3 region: CASSLDVLAGGDTQYF. The CDR3 coding sequence is TGTGCCAGCAGCTTAGATGTGCTTGCCGGGGGGGATACGCAGTATTTT.

A few counts support this clone. The rearrangement uses TRBV4-2 and TRBJ2-2, with a tentative D call TRBD2 (6 bases). The CDR3 is 17 amino acids. Trimming left V 1 base short and J 2 bases short, with 14 bases between. Germline CDR1 reads LGHNA; CDR2 reads YNFKEQ. In nucleotides, the CDR3 is TGTGCCAGCAGCCAAGGGAGGGCGGGATTAAACACCGGGGAGCTGTTTTTT. Protein: CASSQGRAGLNTGELFF.

V gene TRBV4-1 combines with J gene TRBJ2-2, with D perhaps TRBD2 (6 bases). Germline V gene data show CDR1 as MGHRA and CDR2 as YSYEKL. The CDR3 totals 15 residues. The V gene lost 4 bases and the J gene lost 2 bases, with 11 bases spanning the gap. The CDR3 coding sequence is TGCGCCAGCAGCCCAAGGGACTTTAACACCGGGGAGCTGTTTTTT. Translated, it gives CASSPRDFNTGELFF.

This clone has a handful of counts. The chain couples TRBV9 to TRBJ2-7; 10 nucleotides line up with TRBD1. V lost 4 bases, J lost 3 bases, and 4 bases stayed unmatched. The germline CDR1 and CDR2 sequences are SGDLS and YYNGEE. This CDR3 comprises 14 residues. In DNA, the CDR3 is TGTGCCAGCAGCCCTTGGACAGGGGGCTACGAGCAGTACTTC. As protein: CASSPWTGGYEQYF.

The chain combines TRBV10-3 with TRBJ1-3; possible D gene TRBD1, 6 bases. Trimming stripped 2 bases from V and 0 bases from J, with 8 bases between. Germline V gives CDR1 ENHRY, CDR2 SYGVKD. This CDR3 is built from 15 residues. CDR3 bases: TGTGCCATCAGTGAGGTAGGGGGCTCTGGAAACACCATATATTTT. This gives the protein CAISEVGGSGNTIYF.

This chain links TRBV6-1 with TRBJ1-1; D remains ambiguous. V lost 2 bases to trimming and J lost 0 bases, with 10 bases between them. The CDR3 sequence is 15 residues long. The germline CDR1 and CDR2 sequences are MNHNS and SASEGT. For the CDR3, the DNA is TGTGCCAGCAGTGAAAAGCCCGAAATGAACACTGAAGCTTTCTTT. This codes for CASSEKPEMNTEAFF.

V usage is TRBV28 and J usage is TRBJ2-3; possibly TRBD1 for D (6 bases). The CDR3 runs 14 residues. Germline V gene lookup returns CDR1 MDHEN and CDR2 SYDVKM. Between the trimmed V and J ends, which lost 3 bases and 11 bases, there was a span of 18 bases. The CDR3 region has the DNA TGTGCCAGCAGTTTTAGCGTCGACGCAGGGGTGCAGTATTTT. Amino acid sequence: CASSFSVDAGVQYF.

The rearrangement joins TRBV7-6 to TRBJ2-2; 7 bases are a match to TRBD1. Unmatched junction bases numbered 7, after V lost 11 bases and J lost 1 base. Germline values: CDR1 SGHVS, CDR2 FNYEAQ. The CDR3 has 14 residues. The chain's CDR3 is CAEGAGENTGELFF. The CDR3 DNA is TGTGCCGAGGGGGCCGGGGAGAACACCGGGGAGCTGTTTTTT.

This clone was seen a handful of times. This clone may be a read error of a much larger clone one base away. This sample also contains other DNA sequences that code for the same CDR3. J is TRBJ1-1 and V is TRBV29-1; D not resolved. CDR1 SQVTM and CDR2 ANQGSEA come from the germline V gene. The CDR3 length is 11 residues. V shed 3 bases and J shed 1 base, with 3 bases lying between them. As DNA, the CDR3 is TGCAGCGTTGACAGGAACACTGAAGCTTTCTTT. Translating gives CSVDRNTEAFF.

This clone was counted a few times. The gene calls are TRBV2 and TRBJ1-2, with D perhaps TRBD1 (5 bases). Germline V gene lookup returns CDR1 SNHLY and CDR2 FYNNEI. The CDR3 consists of 15 residues. V lost 2 bases, J lost 3 bases, and 13 bases lay in between. Here the CDR3 DNA reads TGTGCCAGCAGTGAACAGGGAATAGGGGACTATGGCTACACCTTC. This translates into CASSEQGIGDYGYTF. Together with reference TRBV2 and TRBJ1-2, the CDR3 gives the full variable domain: EPEVTQTPSHQVTQMGQEVILRCVPISNHLYFYWYRQILGQKVEFLVSFYNNEISEKSEIFDDQFSVERPDGSNFTLKIRSTKLEDSAMYFCASSEQGIGDYGYTFGSGTRLTVV.

This sequence joins TRBV7-9 and TRBJ2-1; perhaps TRBD2 as D (6 bases). The CDR3 sequence is 14 residues long. Trimming cost V 1 base and J 8 bases, with 12 bases left between them. Looked up from germline, CDR1 is SEHNR and CDR2 is FQNEAQ (reference sequence). The CDR3 DNA reads as TGTGCCAGCAGCTTAGGAGATAGGAGGGATGAGCAGTTCTTC. As protein: CASSLGDRRDEQFF. The full variable domain, in which reference TRBV7-9 and TRBJ2-1 provide the parts outside the CDR3, is DTGVSQNPRHKITKRGQNVTFRCDPISEHNRLYWYRQTLGQGPEFLTYFQNEAQLEKSRLLSDRFSAERPKGSFSTLEIQRTEQGDSAMYLCASSLGDRRDEQFFGPGTRLTVL.

The V and J genes are TRBV28 and TRBJ2-1; 7 nucleotides agree with TRBD1. J lost 0 bases, V lost 5 bases, and 7 bases had no gene match. Germline CDR1 and CDR2: MDHEN and SYDVKM. There are 16 residues in the CDR3. CDR3 amino acids: CASSLQQGLSYNEQFF. CDR3 DNA: TGTGCCAGCAGTCTACAACAGGGGCTCTCCTACAATGAGCAGTTCTTC.

The V gene is TRBV6-1, the J gene TRBJ1-5; weak D call: TRBD1 (5 bases). Germline assignment: CDR1 MNHNS and CDR2 SASEGT. The CDR3 runs 15 residues. Trimming pared 2 bases from V and 5 bases from J, leaving 13 bases between. CDR3 sequence: CASSELWGGHQPQHF. DNA of the CDR3: TGTGCCAGCAGTGAATTATGGGGGGGTCATCAGCCCCAGCATTTT.

J is TRBJ2-7 and V is TRBV27, with D possibly matching TRBD1 (5 bases). This CDR3 contains 13 residues. V lost 2 bases to trimming and J lost 3 bases, with 8 bases between them. Germline V gene lookup returns CDR1 MNHEY and CDR2 SMNVEV (reference sequence). As DNA, the CDR3 is TGTGCCAGCAGTTTACCCACAGGCTACGAGCAGTACTTC. Protein: CASSLPTGYEQYF.